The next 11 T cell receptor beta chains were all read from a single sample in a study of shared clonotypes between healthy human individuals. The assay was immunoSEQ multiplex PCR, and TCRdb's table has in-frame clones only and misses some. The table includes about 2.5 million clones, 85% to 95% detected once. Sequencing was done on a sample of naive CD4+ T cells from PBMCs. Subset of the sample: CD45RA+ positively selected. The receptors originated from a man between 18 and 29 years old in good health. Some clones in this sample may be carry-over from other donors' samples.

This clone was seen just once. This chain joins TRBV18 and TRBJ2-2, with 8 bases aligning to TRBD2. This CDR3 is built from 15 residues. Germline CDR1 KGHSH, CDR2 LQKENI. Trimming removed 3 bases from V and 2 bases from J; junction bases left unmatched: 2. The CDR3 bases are TGTGCCAGCTCACCGACTAGCGTCAACACCGGGGAGCTGTTTTTT. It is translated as CASSPTSVNTGELFF.

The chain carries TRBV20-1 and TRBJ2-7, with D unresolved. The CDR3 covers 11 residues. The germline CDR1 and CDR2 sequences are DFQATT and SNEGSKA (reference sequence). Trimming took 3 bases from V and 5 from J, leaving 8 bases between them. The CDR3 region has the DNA TGCAGTGCTAGCAACCAGGACGAGCAGTACTTC. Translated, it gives CSASNQDEQYF.

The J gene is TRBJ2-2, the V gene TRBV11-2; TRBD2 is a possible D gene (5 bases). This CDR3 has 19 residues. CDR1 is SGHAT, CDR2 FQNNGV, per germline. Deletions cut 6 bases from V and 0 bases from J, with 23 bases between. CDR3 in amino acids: CASRPVFGVEEANTGELFF. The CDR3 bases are TGTGCCAGCAGGCCCGTCTTCGGGGTCGAAGAGGCGAACACCGGGGAGCTGTTTTTT.

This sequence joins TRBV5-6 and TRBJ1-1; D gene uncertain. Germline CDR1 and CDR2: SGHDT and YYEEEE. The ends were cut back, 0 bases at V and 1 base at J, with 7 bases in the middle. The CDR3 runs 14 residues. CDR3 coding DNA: TGTGCCAGCAGCTTGGCCAGGAGGAACACTGAAGCTTTCTTT. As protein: CASSLARRNTEAFF.

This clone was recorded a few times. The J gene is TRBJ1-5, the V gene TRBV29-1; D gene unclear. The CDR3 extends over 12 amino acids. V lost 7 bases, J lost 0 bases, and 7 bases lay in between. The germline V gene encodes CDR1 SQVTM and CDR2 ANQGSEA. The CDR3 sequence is CSAGYSNQPQHF. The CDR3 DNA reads TGCAGCGCGGGATATAGCAATCAGCCCCAGCATTTT.

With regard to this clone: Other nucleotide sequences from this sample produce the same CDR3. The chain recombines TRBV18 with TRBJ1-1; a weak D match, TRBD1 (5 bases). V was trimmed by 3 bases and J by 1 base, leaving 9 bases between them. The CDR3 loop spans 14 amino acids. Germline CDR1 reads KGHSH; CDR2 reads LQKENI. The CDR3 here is CASSPYGGNTEAFF. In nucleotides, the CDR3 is TGTGCCAGCTCACCGTACGGGGGGAACACTGAAGCTTTCTTT.

As DNA, the CDR3 is TGCGCCAGCAGCGAGGGACCGAGGAGTTTCGGCACCATATATTTT. Protein: CASSEGPRSFGTIYF. The chain couples TRBV5-1 to TRBJ1-3; possible D gene TRBD1, 5 bases. CDR1 and CDR2 (germline): SGHRS, YFSETQ. V was clipped by 4 bases and J by 9 bases, with 20 bases between them. The CDR3 runs to 15 residues.

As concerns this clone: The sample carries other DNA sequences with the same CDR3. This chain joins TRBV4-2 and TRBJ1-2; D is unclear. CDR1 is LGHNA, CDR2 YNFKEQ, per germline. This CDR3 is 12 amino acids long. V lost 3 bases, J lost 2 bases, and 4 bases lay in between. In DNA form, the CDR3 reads TGTGCCAGCAGCCAGTCGAACTATGGCTACACCTTC. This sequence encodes CASSQSNYGYTF.

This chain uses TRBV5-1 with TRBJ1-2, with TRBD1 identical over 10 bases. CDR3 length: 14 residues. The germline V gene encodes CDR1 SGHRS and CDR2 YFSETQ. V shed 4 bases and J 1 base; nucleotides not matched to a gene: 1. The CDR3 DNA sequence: TGCGCCAGCAGCGACAGGGGGCTTAACTATGGCTACACCTTC. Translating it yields CASSDRGLNYGYTF.

The CDR3 spells CASSPGAGAQYF. The CDR3 DNA is TGTGCCAGCAGCCCCGGGGCCGGGGCGCAGTACTTC. The chain uses TRBV5-6 and TRBJ2-7; either TRBD1 or TRBD2 may supply D (5 bases each). Between the trimmed V and J ends, which lost 4 bases and 9 bases, there was a span of 14 bases. CDR1 is SGHDT and CDR2 is YYEEEE in the germline V gene. CDR3 length: 12 residues.

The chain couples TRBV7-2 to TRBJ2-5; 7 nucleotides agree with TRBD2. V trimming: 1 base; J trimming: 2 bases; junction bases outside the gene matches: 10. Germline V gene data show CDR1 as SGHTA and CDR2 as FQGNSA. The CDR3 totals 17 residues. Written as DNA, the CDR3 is TGTGCCAGCAGCTTAGTCGCCCGACTAGCAGCGCAAGAGACCCAGTACTTC. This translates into CASSLVARLAAQETQYF.